This T cell receptor (beta chain) was obtained from a study of T cells in Graves' hyperthyroidism and ophthalmopathy. TCR beta CDR3 region amplification was performed from RNA transcripts. When the TCR CDR3 underwent first-round RT-PCR, the HTBI primer set was used. TCRdb passed the multiplex PCR reads through MiXCR, listing each CDR3 protein once. The sample yields approximately 400,000 distinct CDR3 sequences, approximately 12% seen once. Study-wide results and limits: By a 13 V-J model, ophthalmopathy was set apart from stable hyperthyroidism. In the blood, most expanded thyroid clonotypes above 0.001 appeared as well.

Concerning this clonotype itself: Its antigen is as yet unknown.

This TCR came from a man younger than 45 with Graves' hyperthyroidism that later progressed to Graves' ophthalmopathy. Sequences were obtained from blood.

CDR3 sequence reads: CASSEAAGTNEKLFF. CDR3 DNA: TGTGCCAGCAGTGAAGCAGCAGGGACTAATGAAAAACTGTTTTTT. The chain carries TRBV6-1 and TRBJ1-4, with D possibly matching TRBD1 (5 bases). This CDR3 has 15 amino acids. V lost 0 bases and J 2 bases, leaving 7 bases between the germline ends. Germline V gene sequence: CDR1 MNHNS, CDR2 SASEGT.